This TCR beta chain came from a study of sequential checkpoint blockade in melanoma. Study information: Approximately 20 patients had tumor biopsies before treatment and at week 13.

As to treatment: randomized to nivolumab then ipilimumab (arm A) or the reverse (arm B). Germline V lookup: CDR1 SGDLS, CDR2 YYNGEE. Trimming left V 6 bases short and J 0 bases short, with 11 bases between. The CDR3 has 14 amino acids. In its sample, this clone is large. Sequencing was performed with immunoSEQ multiplex PCR; in TCRdb, only in-frame clones are kept and a portion is missing. Here the sample spans over 300 clones, less than 20% being singletons. The chain carries TRBV9 and TRBJ2-3; possible D gene TRBD2, 6 bases. This TCR derives from a human donor with melanoma. Sequencing used tumor tissue (inferred from file names), obtained from a patient given nivolumab and ipilimumab in sequence. CDR3 sequence reads: CASTAGLSTDTQYF. For the CDR3, the DNA is TGTGCCAGCACGGCGGGACTTAGCACAGATACGCAGTATTTT.